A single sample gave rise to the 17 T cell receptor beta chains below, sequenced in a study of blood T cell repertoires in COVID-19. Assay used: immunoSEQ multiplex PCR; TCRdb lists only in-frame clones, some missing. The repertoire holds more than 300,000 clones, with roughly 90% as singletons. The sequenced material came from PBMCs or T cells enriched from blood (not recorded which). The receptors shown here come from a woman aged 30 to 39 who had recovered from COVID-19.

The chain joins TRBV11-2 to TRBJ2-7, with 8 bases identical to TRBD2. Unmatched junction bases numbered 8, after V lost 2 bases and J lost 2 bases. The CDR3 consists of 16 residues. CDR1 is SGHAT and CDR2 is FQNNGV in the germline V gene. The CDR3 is CASSLYLREVAYEQYF. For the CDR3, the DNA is TGTGCCAGCAGCTTATACCTGCGGGAGGTCGCCTACGAGCAGTACTTC.

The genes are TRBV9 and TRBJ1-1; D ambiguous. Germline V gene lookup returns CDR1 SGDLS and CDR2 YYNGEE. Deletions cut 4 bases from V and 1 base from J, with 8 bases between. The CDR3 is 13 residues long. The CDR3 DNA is TGTGCCAGCAGCATCACTAGGAACACTGAAGCTTTCTTT. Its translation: CASSITRNTEAFF.

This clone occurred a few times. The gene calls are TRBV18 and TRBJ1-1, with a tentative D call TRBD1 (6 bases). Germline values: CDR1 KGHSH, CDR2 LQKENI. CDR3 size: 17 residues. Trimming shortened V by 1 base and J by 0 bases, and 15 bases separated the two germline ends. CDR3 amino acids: CASSPRAGGQMNTEAFF. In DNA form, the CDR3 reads TGTGCCAGCTCACCACGGGCCGGCGGACAGATGAACACTGAAGCTTTCTTT.

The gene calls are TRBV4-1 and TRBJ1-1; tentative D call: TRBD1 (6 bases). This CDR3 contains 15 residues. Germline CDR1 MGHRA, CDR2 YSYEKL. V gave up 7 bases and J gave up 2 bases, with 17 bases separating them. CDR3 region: CASKLGGGGNTEAFF. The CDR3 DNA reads TGCGCCAGCAAACTAGGTGGGGGGGGCAACACTGAAGCTTTCTTT.

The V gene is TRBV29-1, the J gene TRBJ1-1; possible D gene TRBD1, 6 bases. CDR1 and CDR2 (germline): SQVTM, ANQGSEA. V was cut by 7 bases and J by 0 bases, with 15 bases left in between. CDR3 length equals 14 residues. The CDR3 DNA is TGCAGCGCGAGCAGGGGAGCCCTGAACACTGAAGCTTTCTTT. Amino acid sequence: CSASRGALNTEAFF.

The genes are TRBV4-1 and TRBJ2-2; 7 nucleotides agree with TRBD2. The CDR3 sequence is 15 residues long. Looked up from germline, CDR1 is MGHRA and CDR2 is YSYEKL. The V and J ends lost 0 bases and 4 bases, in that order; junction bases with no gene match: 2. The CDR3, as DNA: TGCGCCAGCAGCCAAGATGGGAGGGCCACCGGGGAGCTGTTTTTT. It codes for CASSQDGRATGELFF.

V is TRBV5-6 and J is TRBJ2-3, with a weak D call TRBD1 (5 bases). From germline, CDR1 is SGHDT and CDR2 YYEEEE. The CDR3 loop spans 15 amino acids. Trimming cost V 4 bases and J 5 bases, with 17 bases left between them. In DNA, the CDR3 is TGTGCCAGCAGCCCACAGCTAGGGGCTGGAGATACGCAGTATTTT. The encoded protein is CASSPQLGAGDTQYF.

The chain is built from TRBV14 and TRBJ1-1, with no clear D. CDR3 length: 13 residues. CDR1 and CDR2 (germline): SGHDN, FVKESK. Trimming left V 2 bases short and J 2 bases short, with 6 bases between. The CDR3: CASSQQINTEAFF. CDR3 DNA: TGTGCCAGCAGCCAACAGATAAACACTGAAGCTTTCTTT.

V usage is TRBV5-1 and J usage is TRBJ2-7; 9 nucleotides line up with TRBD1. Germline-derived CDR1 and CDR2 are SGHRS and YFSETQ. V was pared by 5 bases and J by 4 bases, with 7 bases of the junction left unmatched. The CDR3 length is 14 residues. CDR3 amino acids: CASSFVGQGYEQYF. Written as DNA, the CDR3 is TGCGCCAGCAGTTTCGTCGGACAGGGGTACGAGCAGTACTTC.

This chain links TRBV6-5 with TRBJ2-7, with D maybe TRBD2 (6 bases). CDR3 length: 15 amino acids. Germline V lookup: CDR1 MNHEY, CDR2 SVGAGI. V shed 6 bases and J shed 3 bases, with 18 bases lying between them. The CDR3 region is CASSKQYGLNYEQYF. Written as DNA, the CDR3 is TGTGCCAGCAGCAAACAATACGGACTAAACTACGAGCAGTACTTC.

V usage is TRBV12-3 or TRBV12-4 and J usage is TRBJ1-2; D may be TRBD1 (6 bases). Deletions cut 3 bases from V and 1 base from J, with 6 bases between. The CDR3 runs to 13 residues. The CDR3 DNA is TGTGCCAGCAGTTTCAGGGGTAACTATGGCTACACCTTC. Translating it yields CASSFRGNYGYTF.

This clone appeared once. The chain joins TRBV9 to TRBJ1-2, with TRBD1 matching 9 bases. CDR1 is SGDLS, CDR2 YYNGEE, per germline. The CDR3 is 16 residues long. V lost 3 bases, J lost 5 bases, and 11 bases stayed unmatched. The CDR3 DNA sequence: TGTGCCAGCAGCGCCTCGGGACAGGGTTCTTTATATGGCTACACCTTC. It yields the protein CASSASGQGSLYGYTF.

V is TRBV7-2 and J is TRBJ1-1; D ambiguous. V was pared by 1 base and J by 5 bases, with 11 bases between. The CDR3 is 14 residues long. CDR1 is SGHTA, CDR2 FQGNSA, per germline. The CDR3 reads CASSLEPAGTEAFF. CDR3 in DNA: TGTGCCAGCAGCTTAGAGCCGGCCGGGACTGAAGCTTTCTTT.

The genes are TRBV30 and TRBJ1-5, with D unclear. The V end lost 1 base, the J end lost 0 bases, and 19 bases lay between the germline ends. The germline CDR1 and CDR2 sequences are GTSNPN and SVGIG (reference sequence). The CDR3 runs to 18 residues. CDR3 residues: CAWSADRTSGDSNQPQHF. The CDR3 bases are TGTGCCTGGAGTGCAGACCGCACCTCCGGGGATAGCAATCAGCCCCAGCATTTT.

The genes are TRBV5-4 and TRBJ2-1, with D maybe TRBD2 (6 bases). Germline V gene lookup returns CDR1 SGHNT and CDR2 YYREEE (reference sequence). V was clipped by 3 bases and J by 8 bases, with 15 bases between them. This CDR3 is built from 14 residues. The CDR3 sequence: CASSWGPRGDEQFF. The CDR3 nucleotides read TGTGCCAGCAGCTGGGGACCCCGCGGGGATGAGCAGTTCTTC.

The CDR3 DNA is TGTGCCAGCTCACCCCCTGGACAGGGGAACGAGCAGTACTTC. Translating gives CASSPPGQGNEQYF. The chain recombines TRBV18 with TRBJ2-7; 9 positions agree with TRBD1. CDR1 is KGHSH and CDR2 is LQKENI in the germline V gene. The CDR3 consists of 14 residues. Trimming cost V 3 bases and J 5 bases; bases outside gene matches: 5.

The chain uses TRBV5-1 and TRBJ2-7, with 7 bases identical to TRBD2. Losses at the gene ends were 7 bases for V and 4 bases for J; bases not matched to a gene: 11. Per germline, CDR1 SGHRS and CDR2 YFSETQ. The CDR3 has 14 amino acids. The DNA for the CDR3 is TGCGCCAGCCACGCGTCCGGGGAGGGGTACGAGCAGTACTTC. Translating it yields CASHASGEGYEQYF.